This TCR beta chain derives from a study of metastatic and nonmetastatic thyroid tumors. Study-level information: Comparison of repertoires was carried out across blood and tumor or nodule tissue from malignant and benign thyroid patients.

Germline CDR1 and CDR2: DFQATT and SNEGSKA (reference sequence). This CDR3 spans 11 amino acids. Trimming cost V 3 bases and J 9 bases; bases outside gene matches: 2. Findings of the study overall: It was reported that TCR beta diversity was significantly higher in malignant thyroid tumors than benign nodules, in blood and tumor.

Treatment of any kind had been given to no patient before thyroid surgery. This clone was recorded many times. Antigen specificity is unknown. Per the original methods: The study's classifier, a distant-metastasis tool for papillary thyroid cancer, was built using CDR3 differences across clinicopathological groups. TCRdb re-called the PCR reads through MiXCR. Clone size and V and J calls follow TCRdb, not the original study. The sample contains some 6,000 clones, 15% to 20% of which appear only once. Sequenced: tumor tissue. The sequence was collected from a male donor with papillary thyroid cancer or a benign thyroid nodule (not recorded which). Some clones in this sample may be carry-over from other donors' samples. The chain carries TRBV20-1 and TRBJ2-1; 7 nucleotides line up with TRBD2. CDR3: CSASGTTEQFF. The CDR3 DNA is TGCAGTGCTAGCGGGACTACTGAGCAGTTCTTC.